A single sample is the source of the 32 T cell receptor beta chains below, sequenced in a study of beta chain features in type 1 diabetes. Study-level results: Type 1 diabetes patients had TCRB CDR3s that were shorter (moderately but significantly so) in all four CD4+ subsets.

Sequenced material consisted of expressed TCRB transcripts (all of the isolated RNA was reverse transcribed). This table comes from immunoSEQ multiplex PCR, and its TCRdb copy is limited to in-frame clones, with some not included. Here the sample spans some 290,000 clones, approximately 15% being singletons. These TCRs' antigens remain unknown. The sample consisted of naive CD4+ T cells from blood. These receptors were collected from a young man with type 1 diabetes.

This clone was found a few times. CDR3: CASSFGQHYGYTF. The CDR3 DNA sequence: TGTGCCAGCAGCTTCGGACAGCACTATGGCTACACCTTC. The chain couples TRBV7-2 to TRBJ1-2; tentative D call: TRBD1 (6 bases). The V and J ends lost 3 bases and 3 bases respectively, with 8 bases between them. Germline CDR1 is SGHTA and CDR2 is FQGNSA. This CDR3 spans 13 amino acids.

This chain links TRBV18 with TRBJ2-7; a weak D match, TRBD1 (5 bases). The CDR3 is made up of 17 amino acids. CDR1 and CDR2 from the germline V gene are KGHSH and LQKENI. V lost 3 bases and J lost 4, with 22 bases in between. CDR3: CASSPATPRSGWYEQYF. The CDR3 coding sequence is TGTGCCAGCTCACCCGCAACTCCTAGGTCAGGGTGGTACGAGCAGTACTTC.

This clone was counted only a few times. This chain connects TRBV5-1 to TRBJ2-5; a weak D match, TRBD1 (6 bases). In germline, CDR1 is SGHRS, CDR2 YFSETQ. The CDR3 has 15 amino acids. Trimming took off 0 bases at V and 3 bases at J, with 12 bases between the two ends. The CDR3 coding sequence is TGCGCCAGCAGCTTGGGAACAGGGTCGGAAGAGACCCAGTACTTC. Translation gives CASSLGTGSEETQYF.

This clone was counted only a few times. V usage is TRBV9 and J usage is TRBJ2-1; 10 bases agree with TRBD2. This CDR3 has 15 residues. Germline V lookup: CDR1 SGDLS, CDR2 YYNGEE. The J segment lost 8 bases and the V segment lost 0 bases, leaving 5 bases of the junction unmatched. CDR3 nucleotide sequence: TGTGCCAGCAGCGTAGCGGCTAGCGGGAGCTATGAGCAGTTCTTC. Its translation: CASSVAASGSYEQFF.

This chain joins TRBV28 and TRBJ2-7, with 15 positions matching TRBD2. V was clipped by 6 bases and J by 5 bases; unmatched bases: 8. CDR1 is MDHEN and CDR2 is SYDVKM in the germline V gene. CDR3 length: 16 residues. This CDR3 reads CASSLGTSGRTHEQYF. DNA of the CDR3: TGTGCCAGCAGCCTTGGGACTAGCGGGAGGACCCACGAGCAGTACTTC.

J is TRBJ1-1 and V is TRBV19, with 7 bases that match TRBD1. CDR1 is LNHDA and CDR2 is SQIVND in the germline V gene (reference sequence). Trimming took 5 bases from V and 5 from J; bases not matched to a gene: 5. The CDR3 totals 13 residues. The CDR3 bases are TGTGCCAGTAGTGACAGGGCGGGAACTGAAGCTTTCTTT. Protein product: CASSDRAGTEAFF.

This clone was found a few times. V and J are TRBV7-9 and TRBJ2-1, with 14 bases matching TRBD2. The CDR3 covers 15 residues. Per the germline V gene, CDR1 is SEHNR and CDR2 is FQNEAQ (reference sequence). After removal of 5 bases from V and 9 bases from J, the junction contained 6 bases not matched to a gene. The CDR3 protein is CASSALGLAGVEQFF. Here the CDR3 DNA reads TGTGCCAGCAGCGCCCTGGGACTAGCGGGAGTTGAGCAGTTCTTC.

The chain has TRBV11-2 and TRBJ2-3; 14 bases agree with TRBD2. V shed 2 bases, J shed 4 bases, and the junction held 5 bases outside the gene matches. This CDR3 comprises 17 residues. Per the germline V gene, CDR1 is SGHAT and CDR2 is FQNNGV. The CDR3 coding sequence is TGTGCCAGCAGCTTATCCTGGACTAGCGGGAGGTCAGATACGCAGTATTTT. Protein product: CASSLSWTSGRSDTQYF.

This sequence joins TRBV25-1 and TRBJ2-3; possibly TRBD1 for D (5 bases). Germline V CDR1 and CDR2: MGHDK, SYGVNS. Trimming left V 1 base short and J 2 bases short, with 10 bases between. CDR3 length: 15 amino acids. In nucleotides, the CDR3 is TGTGCCAGCAGTGAATTCACCAGGGCCACAGATACGCAGTATTTT. Translated, it gives CASSEFTRATDTQYF.

J is TRBJ2-1 and V is TRBV11-2; maybe TRBD1 (5 bases). The CDR3 has 14 amino acids. In germline, CDR1 is SGHAT, CDR2 FQNNGV. V was shortened by 0 bases and J by 14 bases, with 17 bases between the two germline ends. The CDR3 here is CASSLDKNGLREFF. The CDR3 DNA reads TGTGCCAGCAGCTTAGATAAGAACGGGCTCAGGGAGTTCTTC.

This clone has only a few counts. Written as DNA, the CDR3 is TGTGCCAGCAGGATGCTACGGACAGGGATCCACAATGAGCAGTTCTTC. It yields the protein CASRMLRTGIHNEQFF. The V gene is TRBV11-2, the J gene TRBJ2-1, with TRBD1 matching over 8 bases. Per the germline V gene, CDR1 is SGHAT and CDR2 is FQNNGV. The V and J ends lost 6 bases and 5 bases, in that order; junction bases with no gene match: 12. The CDR3 consists of 16 residues.

The V gene is TRBV18, the J gene TRBJ2-5; tentative D call: TRBD1 (5 bases). Deletions cut 2 bases from V and 1 base from J, with 8 bases between. Germline V CDR1 and CDR2: KGHSH, LQKENI. CDR3 length equals 14 residues. CDR3 sequence: CASSPMTVQETQYF. In DNA form, the CDR3 reads TGTGCCAGCTCACCAATGACAGTCCAAGAGACCCAGTACTTC.

The chain couples TRBV5-1 to TRBJ2-5, with 12 bases matching TRBD2. Trimming cost V 0 bases and J 5 bases; bases outside gene matches: 8. CDR3 size: 17 residues. Looked up from germline, CDR1 is SGHRS and CDR2 is YFSETQ. The CDR3: CASSLAMTSGSKETQYF. Written as DNA, the CDR3 is TGCGCCAGCAGCTTGGCCATGACTAGCGGGAGTAAGGAGACCCAGTACTTC.

The chain recombines TRBV19 with TRBJ2-1; D is unresolved. The V and J ends lost 4 bases and 5 bases respectively, with 9 bases between them. CDR1 and CDR2 (germline): LNHDA, SQIVND (reference sequence). The CDR3 consists of 13 residues. The CDR3 loop reads CASSTRNNNEQFF. In DNA, the CDR3 is TGTGCCAGTAGTACCAGAAACAACAATGAGCAGTTCTTC.

About this clone itself: Other DNA sequences in this specimen translate into the identical CDR3. The chain couples TRBV5-1 to TRBJ2-3; TRBD1 might be the D (5 bases). Germline V gene lookup returns CDR1 SGHRS and CDR2 YFSETQ. V was pared by 0 bases and J by 0 bases, with 5 bases between. The CDR3 extends over 14 amino acids. The CDR3 DNA is TGCGCCAGCAGCTTGGACAGGAGCACAGATACGCAGTATTTT. Its translation: CASSLDRSTDTQYF.

The gene calls are TRBV6-5 and TRBJ2-3; TRBD2 agrees at 12 bases. The length of the CDR3 is 15 residues. Trimming removed 6 bases from V and 4 bases from J; junction bases left unmatched: 5. Germline V lookup: CDR1 MNHEY, CDR2 SVGAGI. This chain's CDR3 is CASRRLAGVPDTQYF. As DNA, the CDR3 is TGTGCCAGCAGGAGACTAGCGGGAGTGCCAGATACGCAGTATTTT.

This clone occurred a few times. The chain links TRBV5-1 to TRBJ2-7, with a possible D match to TRBD2 (6 bases). The CDR3 is made up of 14 amino acids. CDR1 is SGHRS and CDR2 is YFSETQ in the germline V gene. Trimming removed 0 bases at V and 3 bases at J, with 10 bases between. The CDR3 coding sequence is TGCGCCAGCAGCTTGGGGGACTCCTACTACGAGCAGTACTTC. It specifies CASSLGDSYYEQYF.

The chain is built from TRBV9 and TRBJ1-1, with a possible D match to TRBD1 (6 bases). This CDR3 is built from 15 residues. CDR1 and CDR2 from the germline V gene are SGDLS and YYNGEE. Trimming removed 0 bases at V and 0 bases at J, with 9 bases between. CDR3 nucleotide sequence: TGTGCCAGCAGCGTAGGGGGGCGAATGAACACTGAAGCTTTCTTT. This gives the protein CASSVGGRMNTEAFF.

This clone appeared a few times. The chain uses TRBV9 and TRBJ1-2; 8 positions agree with TRBD1. This CDR3 comprises 15 residues. CDR1 SGDLS and CDR2 YYNGEE come from the germline V gene. The ends lost 0 bases at V and 4 bases at J; junction bases unmatched: 5. CDR3 DNA sequence: TGTGCCAGCAGCGTAGAACCGGGACAGGCCTATGGCTACACCTTC. Its translation: CASSVEPGQAYGYTF.

V is TRBV19 and J is TRBJ2-7; 13 bases match TRBD2. V shed 8 bases, J shed 6 bases, and the junction held 4 bases outside the gene matches. CDR1 is LNHDA and CDR2 is SQIVND in the germline V gene (reference sequence). The CDR3 sequence is 13 residues long. CDR3 nucleotides: TGTGCCAGTGCTGGGACTAGCGGGGTCGAGCAGTACTTC. This gives the protein CASAGTSGVEQYF.

In its sample, this clone was seen a few times. The J gene is TRBJ2-7, the V gene TRBV11-2; TRBD1 might be the D (5 bases). V was cut by 3 bases and J by 6 bases, with 9 bases left in between. Per the germline V gene, CDR1 is SGHAT and CDR2 is FQNNGV. The CDR3 contains 12 residues. CDR3 amino acids: CASSFPQGEQYF. In DNA form, the CDR3 reads TGTGCCAGCAGCTTCCCCCAGGGCGAGCAGTACTTC.

This clone was counted between two and nine times. V usage is TRBV10-3 and J usage is TRBJ1-1; D is unresolved. The CDR3 runs 18 residues. V gave up 6 bases and J gave up 0 bases, with 23 bases separating them. In germline, CDR1 is ENHRY, CDR2 SYGVKD. The CDR3 sequence is CAIRDTFTVGFMNTEAFF. For the CDR3, the DNA is TGTGCCATCAGAGACACGTTCACGGTTGGATTTATGAACACTGAAGCTTTCTTT.

This clone has more than one count but fewer than ten. The CDR3 protein is CASSLGTAGETQYF. As DNA, the CDR3 is TGTGCCAGCAGCTTAGGTACAGCGGGAGAGACCCAGTACTTC. V gene TRBV7-6 combines with J gene TRBJ2-5, with D possibly matching TRBD2 (6 bases). Trimming shortened V by 1 base and J by 4 bases, and 10 bases separated the two germline ends. The germline CDR1 and CDR2 sequences are SGHVS and FNYEAQ. The CDR3 runs 14 residues.

V usage is TRBV6-5 and J usage is TRBJ2-7; 9 bases fit TRBD1. J was trimmed by 6 bases and V by 6 bases; bases with no gene match: 6. This CDR3 comprises 13 residues. The germline V gene encodes CDR1 MNHEY and CDR2 SVGAGI. CDR3 bases: TGTGCCAGCAGCAATCCGGGACAGGGCGAGCAGTACTTC. It codes for CASSNPGQGEQYF.

The V gene is TRBV2, the J gene TRBJ2-1; maybe TRBD1 (5 bases). The CDR3 has 14 amino acids. Trimming removed 7 bases at V and 4 bases at J, with 14 bases between. Per germline, CDR1 SNHLY and CDR2 FYNNEI. Here the CDR3 DNA reads TGTGCCAGCATTAAGACCGACAGATACAATGAGCAGTTCTTC. This encodes CASIKTDRYNEQFF.

This clone has just a few counts. The chain links TRBV6-5 to TRBJ2-7; the D gene is possibly TRBD2 (6 bases). This CDR3 spans 15 amino acids. Germline-derived CDR1 and CDR2 are MNHEY and SVGAGI. V was shortened by 0 bases and J by 3 bases, with 12 bases between the two germline ends. The CDR3 coding sequence is TGTGCCAGCAGTTACTCGGCGGGAAAGAACTACGAGCAGTACTTC. As protein: CASSYSAGKNYEQYF.

This clone came up a few times. The rearrangement uses TRBV7-9 and TRBJ2-3; 9 bases agree with TRBD2. J was trimmed by 2 bases and V by 5 bases; bases with no gene match: 5. CDR3 size: 15 residues. The V gene's germline CDR1 is SEHNR and CDR2 FQNEAQ (reference sequence). CDR3 sequence: CASSLRLAVTDTQYF. The DNA for the CDR3 is TGTGCCAGCAGCCTCAGACTAGCGGTCACAGATACGCAGTATTTT.

The V and J genes are TRBV19 and TRBJ1-5, with no clear D. V was cut by 8 bases and J by 0 bases, with 14 bases left in between. CDR1 is LNHDA and CDR2 is SQIVND in the germline V gene (reference sequence). This CDR3 has 15 residues. The CDR3 nucleotides read TGTGCCAGTGGTGGGCAGCCTTATAGCAATCAGCCCCAGCATTTT. It translates to CASGGQPYSNQPQHF. Full variable domain (missing parts from reference TRBV19 and TRBJ1-5): DGGITQSPKYLFRKEGQNVTLSCEQNLNHDAMYWYRQDPGQGLRLIYYSQIVNDFQKGDIAEGYSVSREKKESFPLTVTSAQKNPTAFYLCASGGQPYSNQPQHFGDGTRLSIL.

This clone was recorded a few times. This sequence joins TRBV5-1 and TRBJ2-6; TRBD1 agrees at 7 bases. CDR1 SGHRS and CDR2 YFSETQ come from the germline V gene. This CDR3 has 17 amino acids. The V gene end was trimmed by 6 bases and the J gene end by 0 bases; junction bases not matched to a gene: 9. CDR3: CASTPGQMYSGANVLTF. CDR3 DNA: TGCGCCAGCACCCCGGGACAGATGTACTCTGGGGCCAACGTCCTGACTTTC. The complete variable domain, with remaining parts taken from reference TRBV5-1 and TRBJ2-6, reads KAGVTQTPRYLIKTRGQQVTLSCSPISGHRSVSWYQQTPGQGLQFLFEYFSETQRNKGNFPGRFSGRQFSNSRSEMNVSTLELGDSALYLCASTPGQMYSGANVLTFGAGSRLTVL.

This clone showed up just a few times. The V call is TRBV12-5, the J call TRBJ2-5; a weak D match, TRBD2 (5 bases). CDR3 size: 17 residues. The V gene lost 0 bases and the J gene lost 4 bases, with 18 bases spanning the gap. CDR1 and CDR2 (germline): LGHNT, FRNRAP. CDR3 DNA: TGTGCTAGTGGTTTGGTCCTCGGTAGAGGGCTGGGAGAGACCCAGTACTTC. Its translation is CASGLVLGRGLGETQYF. The full variable domain, rest sourced from reference TRBV12-5 and TRBJ2-5, is DARVTQTPRHKVTEMGQEVTMRCQPILGHNTVFWYRQTMMQGLELLAYFRNRAPLDDSGMPKDRFSAEMPDATLATLKIQPSEPRDSAVYFCASGLVLGRGLGETQYFGPGTRLLVL.

The chain has TRBV15 and TRBJ2-6; no clear D. The CDR3 length is 18 residues. Between the trimmed V and J ends, which lost 0 bases and 0 bases, there was a span of 12 bases. Germline V CDR1 and CDR2: LNHNV, YYDKDF (reference sequence). The CDR3 sequence: CATSRDGRLSSGANVLTF. For the CDR3, the DNA is TGTGCCACCAGCAGAGATGGGCGATTAAGCTCTGGGGCCAACGTCCTGACTTTC. Together with reference TRBV15 and TRBJ2-6, the CDR3 gives the full variable domain: DAMVIQNPRYQVTQFGKPVTLSCSQTLNHNVMYWYQQKSSQAPKLLFHYYDKDFNNEADTPDNFQSRRPNTSFCFLDIRSPGLGDTAMYLCATSRDGRLSSGANVLTFGAGSRLTVL.

This clone has more than one count but fewer than ten. The gene calls are TRBV7-3 and TRBJ2-3; 13 nucleotides line up with TRBD2. The germline CDR1 and CDR2 sequences are SGHTA and FQGTGA. The CDR3 covers 16 residues. Losses at the gene ends were 4 bases for V and 8 bases for J; bases not matched to a gene: 9. The CDR3 loop reads CASSSSGTSGTGTQYF. The DNA of the CDR3 is TGTGCCAGCAGCTCCTCCGGGACTAGCGGGACGGGTACGCAGTATTTT. Looking up the rest from reference TRBV7-3 and TRBJ2-3 gives the full variable domain: GAGVSQTPSNKVTEKGKYVELRCDPISGHTALYWYRQSLGQGPEFLIYFQGTGAADDSGLPNDRFFAVRPEGSVSTLKIQRTERGDSAVYLCASSSSGTSGTGTQYFGPGTRLTVL.